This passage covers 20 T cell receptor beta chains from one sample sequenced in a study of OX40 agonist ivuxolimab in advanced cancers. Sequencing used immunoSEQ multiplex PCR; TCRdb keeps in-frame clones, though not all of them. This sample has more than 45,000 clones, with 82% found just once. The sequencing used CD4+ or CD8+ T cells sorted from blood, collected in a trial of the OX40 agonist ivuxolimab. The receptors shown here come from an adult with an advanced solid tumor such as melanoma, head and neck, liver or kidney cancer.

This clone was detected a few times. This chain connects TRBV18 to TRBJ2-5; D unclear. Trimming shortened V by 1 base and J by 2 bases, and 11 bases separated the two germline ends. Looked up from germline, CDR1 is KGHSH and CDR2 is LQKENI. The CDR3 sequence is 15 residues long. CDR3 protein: CASSPRGAVQETQYF. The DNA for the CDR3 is TGTGCCAGCTCACCACGGGGTGCGGTTCAAGAGACCCAGTACTTC.

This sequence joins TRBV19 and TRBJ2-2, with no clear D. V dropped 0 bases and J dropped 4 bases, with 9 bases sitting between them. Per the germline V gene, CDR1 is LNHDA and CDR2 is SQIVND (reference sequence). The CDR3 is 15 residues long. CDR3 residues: CASSIDPRITGELFF. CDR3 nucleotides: TGTGCCAGTAGTATAGACCCGAGGATCACCGGGGAGCTGTTTTTT.

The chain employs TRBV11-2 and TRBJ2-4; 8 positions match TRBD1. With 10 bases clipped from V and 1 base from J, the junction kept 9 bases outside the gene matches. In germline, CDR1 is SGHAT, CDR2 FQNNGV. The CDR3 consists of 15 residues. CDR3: CATAAGGAAKNIQYF. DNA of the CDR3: TGTGCCACCGCTGCAGGGGGCGCTGCCAAAAACATTCAGTACTTC.

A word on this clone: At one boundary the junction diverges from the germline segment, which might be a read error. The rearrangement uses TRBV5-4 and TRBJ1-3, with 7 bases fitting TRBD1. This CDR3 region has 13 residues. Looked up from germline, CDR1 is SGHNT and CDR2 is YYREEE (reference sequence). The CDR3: CASNLDRGNTIYF. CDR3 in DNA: TGTGCCAGCAACTTGGACAGGGGAAACACCATATATTTT.

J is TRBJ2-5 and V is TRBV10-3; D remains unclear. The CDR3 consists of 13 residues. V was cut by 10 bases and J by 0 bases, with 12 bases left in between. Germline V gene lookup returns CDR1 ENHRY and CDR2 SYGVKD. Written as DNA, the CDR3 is TGTGCCACCAGGTTGGAGTACCAAGAGACCCAGTACTTC. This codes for CATRLEYQETQYF.

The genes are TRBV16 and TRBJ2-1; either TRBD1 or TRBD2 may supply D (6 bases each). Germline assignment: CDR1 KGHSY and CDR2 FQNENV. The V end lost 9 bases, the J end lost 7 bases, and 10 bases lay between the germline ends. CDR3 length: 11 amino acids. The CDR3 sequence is CARGGPNEQFF. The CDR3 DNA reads TGTGCCAGGGGGGGCCCGAATGAGCAGTTCTTC. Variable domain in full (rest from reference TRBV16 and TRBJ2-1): GEEVAQTPKHLVRGEGQKAKLYCAPIKGHSYVFWYQQVLKNEFKFLISFQNENVFDETGMPKERFSAKCLPNSPCSLEIQATKLEDSAVYFCARGGPNEQFFGPGTRLTVL.

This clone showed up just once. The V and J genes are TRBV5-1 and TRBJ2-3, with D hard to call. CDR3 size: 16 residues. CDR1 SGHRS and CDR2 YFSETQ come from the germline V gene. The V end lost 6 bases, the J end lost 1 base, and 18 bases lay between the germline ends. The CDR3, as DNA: TGCGCCAGCACCGAATCCCCCTTGGCTGGCACAGATACGCAGTATTTT. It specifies CASTESPLAGTDTQYF.

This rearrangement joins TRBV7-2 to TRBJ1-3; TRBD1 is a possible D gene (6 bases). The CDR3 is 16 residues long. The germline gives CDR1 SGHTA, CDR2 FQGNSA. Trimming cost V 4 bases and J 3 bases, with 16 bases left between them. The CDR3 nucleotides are TGTGCCAGCAGCTCTGTGACAGGATTATATGGAAACACCATATATTTT. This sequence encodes CASSSVTGLYGNTIYF.

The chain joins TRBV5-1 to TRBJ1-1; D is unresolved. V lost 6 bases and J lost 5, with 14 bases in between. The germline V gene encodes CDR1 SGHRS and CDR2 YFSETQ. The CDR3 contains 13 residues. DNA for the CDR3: TGCGCCAGCATTCTGGACGGGGAAACTGAAGCTTTCTTT. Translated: CASILDGETEAFF.

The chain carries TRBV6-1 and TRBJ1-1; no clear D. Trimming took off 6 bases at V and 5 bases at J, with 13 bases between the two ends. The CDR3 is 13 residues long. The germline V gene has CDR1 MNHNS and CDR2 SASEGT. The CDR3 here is CASSASTGTEAFF. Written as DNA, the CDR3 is TGTGCCAGCAGCGCTTCGACGGGAACTGAAGCTTTCTTT.

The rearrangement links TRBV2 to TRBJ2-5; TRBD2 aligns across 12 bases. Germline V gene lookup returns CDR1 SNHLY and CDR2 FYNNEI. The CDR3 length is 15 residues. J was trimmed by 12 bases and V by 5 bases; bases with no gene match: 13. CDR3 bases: TGTGCCAGCAGTCCTCTAGCGGGAGGGCCTGAGGGGGAGTACTTC. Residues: CASSPLAGGPEGEYF. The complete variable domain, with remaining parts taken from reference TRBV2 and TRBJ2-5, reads EPEVTQTPSHQVTQMGQEVILRCVPISNHLYFYWYRQILGQKVEFLVSFYNNEISEKSEIFDDQFSVERPDGSNFTLKIRSTKLEDSAMYFCASSPLAGGPEGEYFGPGTRLLVL.

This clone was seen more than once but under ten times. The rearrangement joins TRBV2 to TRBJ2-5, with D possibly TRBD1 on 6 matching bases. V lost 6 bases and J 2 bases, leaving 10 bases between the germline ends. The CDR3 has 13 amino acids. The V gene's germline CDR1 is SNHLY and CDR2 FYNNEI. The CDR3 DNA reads TGTGCCAGCAGGCAGGGGTGGCAAGAGACCCAGTACTTC. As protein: CASRQGWQETQYF.

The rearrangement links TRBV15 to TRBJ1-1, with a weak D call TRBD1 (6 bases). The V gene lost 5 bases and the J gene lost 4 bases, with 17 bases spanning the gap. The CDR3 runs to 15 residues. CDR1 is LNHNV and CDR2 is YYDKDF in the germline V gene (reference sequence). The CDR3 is CATSPRGRVGTEAFF. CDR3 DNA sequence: TGTGCCACCAGCCCCAGGGGACGGGTGGGCACTGAAGCTTTCTTT.

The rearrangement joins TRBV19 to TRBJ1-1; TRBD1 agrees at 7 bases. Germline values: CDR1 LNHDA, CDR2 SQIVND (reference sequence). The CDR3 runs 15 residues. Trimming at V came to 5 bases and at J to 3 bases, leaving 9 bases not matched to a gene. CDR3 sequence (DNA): TGTGCCAGTAGTCCCCCTGGGACAGTGCACACTGAAGCTTTCTTT. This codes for CASSPPGTVHTEAFF.

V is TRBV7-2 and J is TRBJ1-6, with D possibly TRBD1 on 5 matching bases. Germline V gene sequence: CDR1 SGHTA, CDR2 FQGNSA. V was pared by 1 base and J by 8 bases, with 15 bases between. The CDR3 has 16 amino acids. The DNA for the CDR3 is TGTGCCAGCAGCTTAGTTGGGACGCCCGAGGATTCACCCCTCCACTTT. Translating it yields CASSLVGTPEDSPLHF.

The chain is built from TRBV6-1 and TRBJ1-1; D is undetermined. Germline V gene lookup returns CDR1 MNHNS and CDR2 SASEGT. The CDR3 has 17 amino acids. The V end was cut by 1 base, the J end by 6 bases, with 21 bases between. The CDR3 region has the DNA TGTGCCAGCAGTGAAGTTGGTTGGGGAACCCTACCATCTGAAGCTTTCTTT. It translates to CASSEVGWGTLPSEAFF.

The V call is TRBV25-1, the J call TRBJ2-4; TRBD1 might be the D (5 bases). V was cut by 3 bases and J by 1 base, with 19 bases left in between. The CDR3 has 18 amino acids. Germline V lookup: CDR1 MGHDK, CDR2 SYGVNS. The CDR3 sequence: CASSDSTDTWAAKNIQYF. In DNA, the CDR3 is TGTGCCAGCAGTGACAGTACGGACACCTGGGCCGCCAAAAACATTCAGTACTTC.

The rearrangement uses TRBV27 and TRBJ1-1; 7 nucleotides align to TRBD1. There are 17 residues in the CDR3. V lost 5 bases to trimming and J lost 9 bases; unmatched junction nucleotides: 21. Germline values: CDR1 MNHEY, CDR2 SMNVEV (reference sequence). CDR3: CASSHLGVGTAKLKAFF. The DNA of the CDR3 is TGTGCCAGCAGTCATCTTGGGGTCGGGACAGCGAAACTAAAAGCTTTCTTT.

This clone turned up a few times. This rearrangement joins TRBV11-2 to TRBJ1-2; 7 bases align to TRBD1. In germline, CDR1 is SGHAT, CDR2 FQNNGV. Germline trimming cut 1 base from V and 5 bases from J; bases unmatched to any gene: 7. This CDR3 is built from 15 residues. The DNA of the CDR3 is TGTGCCAGCAGCTTAGCCAGACAGGGCGGATATGGCTACACCTTC. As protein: CASSLARQGGYGYTF. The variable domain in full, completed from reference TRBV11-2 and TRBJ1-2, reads EAGVAQSPRYKIIEKRQSVAFWCNPISGHATLYWYQQILGQGPKLLIQFQNNGVVDDSQLPKDRFSAERLKGVDSTLKIQPAKLEDSAVYLCASSLARQGGYGYTFGSGTRLTVV.

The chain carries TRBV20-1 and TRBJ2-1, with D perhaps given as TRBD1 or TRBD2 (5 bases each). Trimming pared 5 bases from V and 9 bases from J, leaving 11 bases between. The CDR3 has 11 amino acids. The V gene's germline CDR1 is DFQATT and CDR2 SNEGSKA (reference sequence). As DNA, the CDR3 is TGCAGTGCTGACTCGAGGGGTGAGCAGTTCTTC. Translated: CSADSRGEQFF.